These 9 T cell receptor beta chains share one sample of origin, sequenced in a study of cytomegalovirus exposure and HLA in healthy donors. With 60 Vbeta and 13 Jbeta primers, the PCR was carried out. TCRdb keeps only in-frame clones here, not all; method: immunoSEQ multiplex PCR. This table has about 150,000 clones, 70% to 80% appearing once. Sequences were obtained from PBMCs. These receptors were taken from a man younger than 40 in good health and CMV-seropositive.

The V and J genes are TRBV7-9 and TRBJ1-1, with D unclear. Germline CDR1 SEHNR, CDR2 FQNEAQ (reference sequence). The CDR3 is 15 amino acids. V was clipped by 4 bases and J by 4 bases, with 16 bases between them. DNA of the CDR3: TGTGCCAGCAGCTCCCCAGACACTTTGGGCACTGAAGCTTTCTTT. This translates into CASSSPDTLGTEAFF.

The J gene is TRBJ2-7, the V gene TRBV29-1, with 8 bases aligning to TRBD2. Germline trimming cut 3 bases from V and 1 base from J; bases unmatched to any gene: 5. Per germline, CDR1 SQVTM and CDR2 ANQGSEA. The CDR3 loop spans 14 amino acids. The DNA of the CDR3 is TGCAGCGTTGAGTTGGGACTAGAGTCCTACGAGCAGTACTTC. Protein: CSVELGLESYEQYF.

The rearrangement joins TRBV6-1 to TRBJ2-5; 9 nucleotides agree with TRBD2. Germline V gives CDR1 MNHNS, CDR2 SASEGT. The V segment lost 7 bases and the J segment 4 bases; nucleotides outside the gene matches: 7. The CDR3 covers 14 residues. In DNA form, the CDR3 reads TGTGCCAGCAAAATGGTACTAGCGGGAGAGACCCAGTACTTC. Translated, it gives CASKMVLAGETQYF.

This chain uses TRBV7-2 with TRBJ1-1; the D gene is possibly TRBD1 (5 bases). Germline V CDR1 and CDR2: SGHTA, FQGNSA. Trimming shortened V by 1 base and J by 4 bases, and 10 bases separated the two germline ends. The CDR3 is made up of 14 amino acids. CDR3 amino acids: CASSLVSRGTEAFF. The CDR3 DNA reads TGTGCCAGCAGCTTAGTGTCAAGGGGCACTGAAGCTTTCTTT.

The chain links TRBV2 to TRBJ2-5, with D tentatively TRBD2 (6 bases). Trimming stripped 6 bases from V and 6 bases from J, with 11 bases between. The germline gives CDR1 SNHLY, CDR2 FYNNEI. CDR3 length: 12 residues. This CDR3 reads CASSTGRQTQYF. The DNA for the CDR3 is TGTGCCAGCAGCACCGGGAGACAGACCCAGTACTTC.

V is TRBV6-4 and J is TRBJ2-7, with a weak D call TRBD1 (6 bases). Trimming removed 8 bases from V and 7 bases from J, with 18 bases in between. Germline-derived CDR1 and CDR2 are MRHNA and SNTAGT. This CDR3 contains 13 residues. The CDR3, as DNA: TGTGCCAGCCGCCAGGGGCCCTACGAGGAGCAGTACTTC. Its protein product is CASRQGPYEEQYF.

The chain couples TRBV28 to TRBJ1-1; D unclear. V lost 6 bases to trimming and J lost 1 base, with 12 bases between them. Germline CDR1 reads MDHEN; CDR2 reads SYDVKM. CDR3 size: 14 residues. This CDR3 reads CASRSGESNTEAFF. Written as DNA, the CDR3 is TGTGCCAGCAGGTCGGGTGAGTCGAACACTGAAGCTTTCTTT.

This chain joins TRBV20-1 and TRBJ2-5; D unclear. V lost 2 bases, J lost 5 bases, and 3 bases lay in between. Germline V gene data show CDR1 as DFQATT and CDR2 as SNEGSKA (reference sequence). This CDR3 comprises 10 residues. DNA for the CDR3: TGCAGTGCTAGAAGCGAGACCCAGTACTTC. Encoded protein: CSARSETQYF.

The gene calls are TRBV7-9 and TRBJ1-3; D uncertain. The germline V and J ends were trimmed by 1 base and 6 bases, with 7 bases remaining between them. CDR1 and CDR2 from the germline V gene are SEHNR and FQNEAQ (reference sequence). CDR3 length: 13 amino acids. As DNA, the CDR3 is TGTGCCAGCAGCTTAGAACAGATAAACACCATATATTTT. Encoded protein: CASSLEQINTIYF.